Detailed here is one TCR beta chain. The germline V gene has CDR1 LGHNA and CDR2 YSLEER. The CDR3 totals 16 residues. V was clipped by 0 bases and J by 1 base, with 10 bases between them. Using immunoSEQ multiplex PCR, the repertoire was profiled, and TCRdb retains in-frame clones only, with some absent. The repertoire includes some 70,000 clones, 80% to 90% of them detected once, and 6.6% sits in the top ten. The source of the sample is a study of blood T cell repertoires in COVID-19. The chain uses TRBV4-3 and TRBJ1-5; weak D call: TRBD1 (6 bases). The sequencing input was peripheral blood. This receptor was identified in a man aged 45-60 years with active COVID-19. The CDR3 spells CASSQERTASNQPQHF. The CDR3 nucleotides are TGCGCCAGCAGCCAAGAAAGGACAGCAAGCAATCAGCCCCAGCATTTT.